The 28 T cell receptor beta chains listed next were all sequenced from one sample in a study of cytomegalovirus exposure and HLA in healthy donors. Assay: immunoSEQ multiplex PCR; the TCRdb copy retains only in-frame clones and omits some. Of 100,000 to 150,000 clones listed, about 89% are singletons. The specimen sequenced was PBMCs. The receptors shown here come from a woman in her late teens or twenties in good health and CMV-seronegative.

V and J are TRBV5-1 and TRBJ2-7, with a tentative D call TRBD1 (5 bases). The germline CDR1 and CDR2 sequences are SGHRS and YFSETQ. Trimming stripped 0 bases from V and 6 bases from J, with 10 bases between. CDR3 length equals 13 residues. CDR3 loop: CASSLEGPREQYF. The CDR3 DNA is TGCGCCAGCAGCTTGGAGGGGCCGCGCGAGCAGTACTTC.

In its sample, this clone was seen a few times. V gene TRBV6-1 combines with J gene TRBJ1-5; D unresolved. From germline, CDR1 is MNHNS and CDR2 SASEGT. V was cut by 6 bases and J by 5 bases, with 11 bases left in between. The CDR3 runs 13 residues. CDR3 amino acids: CASRYSYDQPQHF. CDR3 DNA sequence: TGTGCCAGCAGGTACAGCTACGATCAGCCCCAGCATTTT.

This clone was counted a few times. V is TRBV10-3 and J is TRBJ2-7; 7 nucleotides line up with TRBD1. V lost 6 bases to trimming and J lost 0 bases; unmatched junction nucleotides: 2. This CDR3 contains 13 residues. The germline gives CDR1 ENHRY, CDR2 SYGVKD. The CDR3 loop reads CAIRTGLSYEQYF. The CDR3 DNA reads TGTGCCATCAGGACAGGGCTCTCCTACGAGCAGTACTTC.

The chain carries TRBV5-1 and TRBJ1-2; a possible D gene is TRBD1 (5 bases). The CDR3 has 13 residues. Germline CDR1 SGHRS, CDR2 YFSETQ. V was trimmed by 5 bases and J by 4 bases, leaving 12 bases between them. The CDR3, as DNA: TGCGCCAGCAGACCCCCCGGGGGCTATGGCTACACCTTC. It translates to CASRPPGGYGYTF.

The genes are TRBV19 and TRBJ2-7; tentatively, D is TRBD2 (5 bases). Trimming pared 8 bases from V and 7 bases from J, leaving 15 bases between. CDR1 and CDR2 (germline): LNHDA, SQIVND (reference sequence). The CDR3 is 12 amino acids. The CDR3 region is CASRTGDEEQYF. DNA for the CDR3: TGTGCCAGTCGGACTGGAGACGAGGAGCAGTACTTC.

The V and J genes are TRBV6-1 and TRBJ2-2, with D perhaps TRBD1 (6 bases). The CDR3 totals 14 residues. Trimming stripped 5 bases from V and 5 bases from J, with 12 bases between. In germline, CDR1 is MNHNS, CDR2 SASEGT. For the CDR3, the DNA is TGTGCCAGCAGTTTTAGGGGGAATACCGGGGAGCTGTTTTTT. Amino acid sequence: CASSFRGNTGELFF.

This chain's CDR3 is CASSPGRGGLADNEQFF. The DNA for the CDR3 is TGCGCCAGCAGCCCCGGAAGGGGGGGACTAGCGGACAATGAGCAGTTCTTC. This chain uses TRBV4-1 with TRBJ2-1; 11 bases align to TRBD2. The V gene end was trimmed by 4 bases and the J gene end by 5 bases; junction bases not matched to a gene: 10. Germline V lookup: CDR1 MGHRA, CDR2 YSYEKL. This CDR3 contains 17 residues.

V usage is TRBV2 and J usage is TRBJ2-1; no clear D. V lost 1 base to trimming and J lost 15 bases, with 10 bases between them. Germline values: CDR1 SNHLY, CDR2 FYNNEI. This CDR3 comprises 11 residues. In nucleotides, the CDR3 is TGTGCCAGCAGTGAAGGTTGGGCGCGGTTCTTC. Translated: CASSEGWARFF. Full variable domain (remainder filled in from reference TRBV2 and TRBJ2-1): EPEVTQTPSHQVTQMGQEVILRCVPISNHLYFYWYRQILGQKVEFLVSFYNNEISEKSEIFDDQFSVERPDGSNFTLKIRSTKLEDSAMYFCASSEGWARFFGPGTRLTVL.

The J gene is TRBJ1-1, the V gene TRBV5-6; perhaps TRBD1 as D (5 bases). The CDR3 consists of 15 residues. V lost 1 base to trimming and J lost 4 bases, with 14 bases between them. Germline loops: CDR1 SGHDT, CDR2 YYEEEE. The CDR3 DNA is TGTGCCAGCAGCTTGCAGGGTGCCGGGGGCACTGAAGCTTTCTTT. This codes for CASSLQGAGGTEAFF.

In its sample, this clone was seen a few times. The chain links TRBV11-3 to TRBJ2-7; TRBD2 might be the D (5 bases). In germline, CDR1 is SGHNT, CDR2 YENEEA. The V gene lost 3 bases and the J gene lost 3 bases, with 12 bases spanning the gap. The CDR3 extends over 14 amino acids. The CDR3 nucleotides read TGTGCCAGCAGCTTCGCAATCAGCGGCTACGAGCAGTACTTC. Translation gives CASSFAISGYEQYF. The full variable domain, completed using reference TRBV11-3 and TRBJ2-7, is EAGVVQSPRYKIIEKKQPVAFWCNPISGHNTLYWYLQNLGQGPELLIRYENEEAVDDSQLPKDRFSAERLKGVDSTLKIQPAELGDSAVYLCASSFAISGYEQYFGPGTRLTVT.

The genes are TRBV28 and TRBJ2-2; 8 bases are a match to TRBD2. CDR3 size: 17 residues. The germline CDR1 and CDR2 sequences are MDHEN and SYDVKM. With 6 bases clipped from V and 0 bases from J, the junction kept 9 bases outside the gene matches. In nucleotides, the CDR3 is TGTGCCAGCAGCCCCCTAGCGGGTAAATCGAACACCGGGGAGCTGTTTTTT. Translated: CASSPLAGKSNTGELFF.

The V gene is TRBV29-1, the J gene TRBJ2-3, with TRBD1 identical over 11 bases. This CDR3 has 15 amino acids. The germline CDR1 and CDR2 sequences are SQVTM and ANQGSEA. Trimming at V came to 3 bases and at J to 5 bases, leaving 7 bases not matched to a gene. CDR3 nucleotides: TGCAGCGTTGAGGGCGGACAGGGGGCACGAGATACGCAGTATTTT. Its protein is CSVEGGQGARDTQYF.

V is TRBV19 and J is TRBJ2-2; the D is unclear. Trimming pared 6 bases from V and 6 bases from J, leaving 8 bases between. Germline assignment: CDR1 LNHDA and CDR2 SQIVND (reference sequence). There are 12 residues in the CDR3. The CDR3 protein is CASRTSSGELFF. CDR3 DNA: TGTGCCAGTAGGACATCTTCCGGGGAGCTGTTTTTT.

J is TRBJ1-1 and V is TRBV7-6, with 9 bases lining up with TRBD1. Per germline, CDR1 SGHVS and CDR2 FNYEAQ. This CDR3 has 15 amino acids. The ends lost 5 bases at V and 3 bases at J; junction bases unmatched: 7. The CDR3 region has the DNA TGTGCCAGCAGCGATGCCGGGACAGGGTACACTGAAGCTTTCTTT. Translating gives CASSDAGTGYTEAFF.

The chain has TRBV28 and TRBJ2-3, with TRBD2 identical over 7 bases. This CDR3 spans 11 amino acids. Trimming removed 7 bases from V and 6 bases from J; junction bases left unmatched: 1. Germline V gene data show CDR1 as MDHEN and CDR2 as SYDVKM. The CDR3 DNA reads TGTGCCAGCAACGGGGGGGATACGCAGTATTTT. Translating it yields CASNGGDTQYF.

V is TRBV29-1 and J is TRBJ2-2, with 8 bases fitting TRBD2. V was clipped by 4 bases and J by 5 bases; unmatched bases: 6. The CDR3 is 14 amino acids. The germline gives CDR1 SQVTM, CDR2 ANQGSEA. The CDR3 here is CSVAAGGGTGELFF. The DNA of the CDR3 is TGCAGCGTTGCGGCGGGAGGAGGGACCGGGGAGCTGTTTTTT.

The rearrangement uses TRBV10-2 and TRBJ2-7; D is possibly TRBD2 (6 bases). Trimming cost V 5 bases and J 3 bases, with 14 bases left between them. The germline V gene has CDR1 WSHSY and CDR2 SAAADI. The CDR3 is made up of 14 amino acids. CDR3 bases: TGCGCCAGCAGTCCTAGCACTAGCATCTACGAGCAGTACTTC. The encoded protein is CASSPSTSIYEQYF.

This chain connects TRBV5-1 to TRBJ1-5; D perhaps matches TRBD1 (5 bases). The germline CDR1 and CDR2 sequences are SGHRS and YFSETQ. The V and J ends lost 0 bases and 4 bases respectively, with 8 bases between them. The CDR3 spans 14 residues. DNA for the CDR3: TGCGCCAGCAGCTTGGAATCAGGGAATCAGCCCCAGCATTTT. Its translation: CASSLESGNQPQHF.

The chain joins TRBV15 to TRBJ1-1; D remains unclear. Germline loops: CDR1 LNHNV, CDR2 YYDKDF (reference sequence). V gave up 0 bases and J gave up 2 bases, with 7 bases separating them. This CDR3 is built from 14 residues. Here the CDR3 DNA reads TGTGCCACCAGCAGAGATCTAGTAAACACTGAAGCTTTCTTT. This sequence encodes CATSRDLVNTEAFF. Full variable domain (outside the CDR3, taken from reference TRBV15 and TRBJ1-1): DAMVIQNPRYQVTQFGKPVTLSCSQTLNHNVMYWYQQKSSQAPKLLFHYYDKDFNNEADTPDNFQSRRPNTSFCFLDIRSPGLGDTAMYLCATSRDLVNTEAFFGQGTRLTVV.

This sequence joins TRBV29-1 and TRBJ2-5; D is possibly TRBD1 (5 bases). Germline V gene lookup returns CDR1 SQVTM and CDR2 ANQGSEA. This CDR3 spans 13 amino acids. V lost 5 bases and J 5 bases, leaving 15 bases between the germline ends. CDR3 nucleotide sequence: TGCAGCGTTCAGCGTGGGGCGGAGGAGACCCAGTACTTC. Translation gives CSVQRGAEETQYF.

The chain employs TRBV7-9 and TRBJ1-5; D gene unclear. CDR1 is SEHNR and CDR2 is FQNEAQ in the germline V gene (reference sequence). The CDR3 is made up of 13 amino acids. V lost 5 bases to trimming and J lost 4 bases, with 9 bases between them. CDR3 loop: CASSKDGNQPQHF. CDR3 in DNA: TGTGCCAGCAGCAAAGACGGGAATCAGCCCCAGCATTTT.

The rearrangement uses TRBV9 and TRBJ2-7; tentative D call: TRBD2 (6 bases). Germline V CDR1 and CDR2: SGDLS, YYNGEE. The ends were cut back, 3 bases at V and 7 bases at J, with 11 bases in the middle. The CDR3 totals 12 residues. CDR3 sequence reads: CASSESAGEQYF. The CDR3 DNA reads as TGTGCCAGCAGCGAGAGTGCGGGGGAGCAGTACTTC.

V and J are TRBV10-1 and TRBJ2-7; the D gene is possibly TRBD2 (6 bases). Looked up from germline, CDR1 is WNHNN and CDR2 is SYGVQD (reference sequence). The germline V and J ends were trimmed by 1 base and 2 bases, with 15 bases remaining between them. The CDR3 contains 16 residues. CDR3 sequence (DNA): TGCGCCAGCAGTGAGTACAAGTCTAGCGATCCCTACGAGCAGTACTTC. Residues: CASSEYKSSDPYEQYF.

The chain combines TRBV6-5 with TRBJ1-5; maybe TRBD1 (5 bases). Trimming removed 2 bases at V and 3 bases at J, with 11 bases between. This CDR3 spans 15 amino acids. Germline V CDR1 and CDR2: MNHEY, SVGAGI. Here the CDR3 reads CASSYRRQPNQPQHF. The CDR3 DNA follows: TGTGCCAGCAGTTACCGGCGACAGCCCAATCAGCCCCAGCATTTT.

V gene TRBV6-5 combines with J gene TRBJ1-2; 7 bases line up with TRBD1. The germline CDR1 and CDR2 sequences are MNHEY and SVGAGI. V gave up 7 bases and J gave up 6 bases; unmatched junction bases: 8. The CDR3 length is 13 residues. The CDR3 protein is CASTPDRIHGYTF. CDR3 nucleotides: TGTGCCAGCACCCCGGACAGGATTCATGGCTACACCTTC.

The chain links TRBV5-4 to TRBJ2-2; 10 bases match TRBD2. This CDR3 is 16 amino acids long. After removal of 0 bases from V and 7 bases from J, the junction contained 6 bases not matched to a gene. Germline assignment: CDR1 SGHNT and CDR2 YYREEE (reference sequence). The CDR3 sequence is CASSLGASGRHGELFF. DNA of the CDR3: TGTGCCAGCAGCTTGGGTGCTAGCGGGAGACACGGGGAGCTGTTTTTT. The full variable domain, with the rest looked up from reference TRBV5-4 and TRBJ2-2, is ETGVTQSPTHLIKTRGQQVTLRCSSQSGHNTVSWYQQALGQGPQFIFQYYREEENGRGNFPPRFSGLQFPNYSSELNVNALELDDSALYLCASSLGASGRHGELFFGEGSRLTVL.

This chain joins TRBV7-9 and TRBJ2-7; TRBD1 agrees at 10 bases. The V gene's germline CDR1 is SEHNR and CDR2 FQNEAQ (reference sequence). CDR3 size: 15 residues. The V gene end was trimmed by 4 bases and the J gene end by 6 bases; junction bases not matched to a gene: 9. CDR3 nucleotides: TGTGCCAGCAGCTCCACCGGGACAGGGGAGGGCGAGCAGTACTTC. It encodes CASSSTGTGEGEQYF.

This chain joins TRBV7-9 and TRBJ2-5; 8 positions match TRBD1. V dropped 6 bases and J dropped 5; count of bases not matched to a gene: 11. Germline CDR1 SEHNR, CDR2 FQNEAQ (reference sequence). The CDR3 has 15 amino acids. CDR3 residues: CASRQTGGSGETQYF. In nucleotides, the CDR3 is TGTGCCAGCAGACAAACAGGGGGTTCTGGGGAGACCCAGTACTTC.